These T cell receptor beta chains were read from a single sample in a study of blood T cell repertoires in COVID-19. Sequenced by immunoSEQ multiplex PCR; TCRdb stores in-frame clones only, minus some. Among about 220,000 clones listed, 88% were seen once. The sequenced material came from PBMCs or T cells enriched from blood (not recorded which). These receptors originate from a woman aged 30 to 39 who had recovered from COVID-19. CDR3s include the opening cysteine and the closing phenylalanine or tryptophan. Fields, in order: clone size, V gene, D gene, J gene, CDR3 DNA, CDR3 protein. D genes are given only for firm matches. Size is omitted from some rows. Given values are once, few, many or a class for expanded clones.

abundance: -
v_gene: TRBV10-3
d_gene: TRBD1
j_gene: TRBJ1-6
CDR3nt: TGTGCCATCAGCGGACAGGGGTCCTATTCACCCCTCCACTTT
CDR3aa: CAISGQGSYSPLHF

abundance: -
v_gene: TRBV5-1
d_gene: -
j_gene: TRBJ1-1
CDR3nt: TGCGCCAGCAGCCCTAACCCTGTCTATCCTGAAGCTTTCTTT
CDR3aa: CASSPNPVYPEAFF

abundance: -
v_gene: TRBV19
d_gene: -
j_gene: TRBJ2-1
CDR3nt: TGTGCCAGTAGGACAGGCAATGAGCAGTTCTTC
CDR3aa: CASRTGNEQFF

abundance: -
v_gene: TRBV15
d_gene: -
j_gene: TRBJ1-6
CDR3nt: TGTGCCACCAGCAGAGGGAGCTCCTATAATTCACCCCTCCACTTT
CDR3aa: CATSRGSSYNSPLHF

abundance: -
v_gene: TRBV4-3
d_gene: TRBD1
j_gene: TRBJ2-7
CDR3nt: TGCGCCAGCAGCCAACGACCGGGACAGGGTTTCTACGAGCAGTACTTC
CDR3aa: CASSQRPGQGFYEQYF

abundance: -
v_gene: TRBV7-2
d_gene: TRBD1
j_gene: TRBJ2-2
CDR3nt: TGTGCCAGCAGCGGACAGGTTGCCACCGGGGAGCTGTTTTTT
CDR3aa: CASSGQVATGELFF

abundance: -
v_gene: TRBV6-5
d_gene: -
j_gene: TRBJ2-2
CDR3nt: TGTGCCAGCAAACTCTTCCAGGGATCCCCCGGGGAGCTGTTTTTT
CDR3aa: CASKLFQGSPGELFF

abundance: -
v_gene: TRBV19
d_gene: TRBD1
j_gene: TRBJ1-2
CDR3nt: TGTGCCAGTAGCAGCCATGACAGGGTGTTCAATGCTAACTATGGCTACACCTTC
CDR3aa: CASSSHDRVFNANYGYTF

abundance: -
v_gene: TRBV5-1
d_gene: TRBD1
j_gene: TRBJ1-4
CDR3nt: TGCGCCAGCAGCCCCATACAGGGGGCTGATGAAAAACTGTTTTTT
CDR3aa: CASSPIQGADEKLFF

abundance: few
v_gene: TRBV5-6
d_gene: -
j_gene: TRBJ2-7
CDR3nt: TGTGCCAGCAGCCCTACAGGGAGGGCCCCCTACGAGCAGTACTTC
CDR3aa: CASSPTGRAPYEQYF

abundance: few
v_gene: TRBV11-2
d_gene: -
j_gene: TRBJ2-6
CDR3nt: TGTGCCAGCAGCTACAGGGCCTCACACTCTGGGGCCAACGTCCTGACTTTC
CDR3aa: CASSYRASHSGANVLTF

abundance: -
v_gene: TRBV27
d_gene: TRBD1
j_gene: TRBJ1-2
CDR3nt: TGTGCCAGCAGTTTACCAGGGGGCTATGGCTACACCTTC
CDR3aa: CASSLPGGYGYTF

abundance: -
v_gene: TRBV6-5
d_gene: -
j_gene: TRBJ2-7
CDR3nt: TGTGCCAGCCAACTTGAAAACGAGCAGTACTTC
CDR3aa: CASQLENEQYF

abundance: once
v_gene: TRBV28
d_gene: TRBD1
j_gene: TRBJ1-4
CDR3nt: TGTGCCAGCAGCCAAGAGACAGGGGCCAATGAAAAACTGTTTTTT
CDR3aa: CASSQETGANEKLFF

abundance: -
v_gene: TRBV30
d_gene: -
j_gene: TRBJ1-2
CDR3nt: TGTGCCTGGAGTGTCAGCGGTTGCGACTATGGCTACACCTTC
CDR3aa: CAWSVSGCDYGYTF

abundance: -
v_gene: TRBV11-2
d_gene: TRBD2
j_gene: TRBJ2-5
CDR3nt: TGTGCCAGCAGCTTACGCGGGGGGAAACTCCAAGAGACCCAGTACTTC
CDR3aa: CASSLRGGKLQETQYF

abundance: -
v_gene: TRBV3-1/TRBV3-2
d_gene: -
j_gene: TRBJ1-3
CDR3nt: TGTGCCAGCAGCCAGCCCCGGGGATCTGGAAACACCATATATTTT
CDR3aa: CASSQPRGSGNTIYF

abundance: -
v_gene: TRBV7-2
d_gene: TRBD1
j_gene: TRBJ1-5
CDR3nt: TGTGCCAGCAGCACGGGACAGTATAGCAATCAGCCCCAGCATTTT
CDR3aa: CASSTGQYSNQPQHF

abundance: many
v_gene: TRBV5-1
d_gene: -
j_gene: TRBJ1-1
CDR3nt: TGCGCCAGCAGCTTAGAGAGGGGGGGAAACACTGAAGCTTTCTTT
CDR3aa: CASSLERGGNTEAFF

abundance: -
v_gene: TRBV9
d_gene: -
j_gene: TRBJ1-4
CDR3nt: TGTGCCAGCAGCGATATAACTAATGAAAAACTGTTTTTT
CDR3aa: CASSDITNEKLFF

abundance: once
v_gene: TRBV29-1
d_gene: -
j_gene: TRBJ2-3
CDR3nt: TGCAGCGTTGCAGTTTTGAGACAGGGCACAGATACGCAGTATTTT
CDR3aa: CSVAVLRQGTDTQYF

abundance: -
v_gene: TRBV12-3/TRBV12-4
d_gene: -
j_gene: TRBJ1-1
CDR3nt: TGTGCCAGCAGTTTAGCCGGGGAAGCTTTCTTT
CDR3aa: CASSLAGEAFF

abundance: few
v_gene: TRBV5-4
d_gene: -
j_gene: TRBJ1-1
CDR3nt: TGTGCCAGCAGCTCGCCGGCAGGGATGAACACTGAAGCTTTCTTT
CDR3aa: CASSSPAGMNTEAFF

abundance: -
v_gene: TRBV6-2/TRBV6-3
d_gene: TRBD1
j_gene: TRBJ2-4
CDR3nt: TGTGCCAGCAGTTACGTGCTTACAGGGGGCAAGGACATTCAGTACTTC
CDR3aa: CASSYVLTGGKDIQYF

abundance: -
v_gene: TRBV9
d_gene: -
j_gene: TRBJ2-2
CDR3nt: TGTGCCAGCAGCGCCCCCGGGGGGCGGACCGGGGAGCTGTTTTTT
CDR3aa: CASSAPGGRTGELFF

abundance: -
v_gene: TRBV29-1
d_gene: TRBD1
j_gene: TRBJ1-2
CDR3nt: TGCAGCGTTCAAGGGATAGACAGGGGATTCTATGGCTACACCTTC
CDR3aa: CSVQGIDRGFYGYTF

abundance: -
v_gene: TRBV6-5
d_gene: -
j_gene: TRBJ2-1
CDR3nt: TGTGCCAGCAGTTACCAGGGTGCGGCTAATGAGCAGTTCTTC
CDR3aa: CASSYQGAANEQFF

abundance: once
v_gene: TRBV6-4
d_gene: TRBD2
j_gene: TRBJ2-5
CDR3nt: TGTGCCAGCAGTGCGATAGCGGGGGGCCTGGAGACCCAGTACTTC
CDR3aa: CASSAIAGGLETQYF

abundance: -
v_gene: TRBV6-5
d_gene: -
j_gene: TRBJ2-7
CDR3nt: TGTGCCAGCAGTTACGGGGAGAAATACGAGCAGTACTTC
CDR3aa: CASSYGEKYEQYF

abundance: -
v_gene: TRBV3-1/TRBV3-2
d_gene: -
j_gene: TRBJ2-1
CDR3nt: TGTGCCAGCAGCCAAAAGGGGACAAACTACAATGAGCAGTTCTTC
CDR3aa: CASSQKGTNYNEQFF

abundance: -
v_gene: TRBV7-2
d_gene: -
j_gene: TRBJ2-3
CDR3nt: TGTGCCAGCAGCTTATTTGGGACAATGTCAGATACGCAGTATTTT
CDR3aa: CASSLFGTMSDTQYF

abundance: -
v_gene: TRBV5-1
d_gene: -
j_gene: TRBJ1-6
CDR3nt: TGCGCCAGCAGCTCGGGACACCCGAGCTCCTATAATTCACCCCTCCACTTT
CDR3aa: CASSSGHPSSYNSPLHF

abundance: once
v_gene: TRBV4-1
d_gene: TRBD2
j_gene: TRBJ2-5
CDR3nt: TGCGCCAGCAGCCAAGGGGGACTAGCGGGGGTCTCGGGGGAGACCCAGTACTTC
CDR3aa: CASSQGGLAGVSGETQYF

abundance: few
v_gene: TRBV7-8
d_gene: -
j_gene: TRBJ1-2
CDR3nt: TGTGCCAGCAGCTTAGCTTGGGAGGGATTGGACACTGGCTATGGCTACACCTTC
CDR3aa: CASSLAWEGLDTGYGYTF

abundance: -
v_gene: TRBV25-1
d_gene: TRBD1
j_gene: TRBJ2-7
CDR3nt: TGTGCCAGCAGTGCACAGGGACAGATCTACGAGCAGTACTTC
CDR3aa: CASSAQGQIYEQYF

abundance: once
v_gene: TRBV15
d_gene: TRBD2
j_gene: TRBJ2-5
CDR3nt: TGTGCCACCAGCCTAGCGGGGGGGACCCAGTACTTC
CDR3aa: CATSLAGGTQYF

abundance: once
v_gene: TRBV5-8
d_gene: -
j_gene: TRBJ1-2
CDR3nt: TGTGCCAGCAGCTTGGAAACTGTTGGCTACACCTTC
CDR3aa: CASSLETVGYTF

abundance: -
v_gene: TRBV7-9
d_gene: -
j_gene: TRBJ1-4
CDR3nt: TGTGCCAGCAGCTTGGGGGGGACTAATGAAAAACTGTTTTTT
CDR3aa: CASSLGGTNEKLFF

abundance: -
v_gene: TRBV4-3
d_gene: -
j_gene: TRBJ1-2
CDR3nt: TGCGCCAGCAGCCAAGAGTTCAGGCAGTCTAACTATGGCTACACCTTC
CDR3aa: CASSQEFRQSNYGYTF

abundance: -
v_gene: TRBV2
d_gene: TRBD2
j_gene: TRBJ2-3
CDR3nt: TGTGCCACCTCAGCGGGGCGGAGCACAGATACGCAGTATTTT
CDR3aa: CATSAGRSTDTQYF

abundance: -
v_gene: TRBV5-4
d_gene: -
j_gene: TRBJ2-7
CDR3nt: TGTGCCAGCAGCGAAACGGGACACTCCTACGAGCAGTACTTC
CDR3aa: CASSETGHSYEQYF

abundance: -
v_gene: TRBV10-3
d_gene: TRBD1
j_gene: TRBJ1-2
CDR3nt: TGTGCCATCAGTGAGTCTCGGGACAGGAGGGGAGGTACTAACTATGGCTACACCTTC
CDR3aa: CAISESRDRRGGTNYGYTF

abundance: -
v_gene: TRBV13
d_gene: -
j_gene: TRBJ2-7
CDR3nt: TGTGCCAGCAGCCTCCCATTGGGGGAGGGGGGCGGCTACGAGCAGTACTTC
CDR3aa: CASSLPLGEGGGYEQYF

abundance: -
v_gene: TRBV5-4
d_gene: -
j_gene: TRBJ2-3
CDR3nt: TGTGCCAGCAGCTTGGATGGCGGGGCCACAGATACGCAGTATTTT
CDR3aa: CASSLDGGATDTQYF

abundance: once
v_gene: TRBV7-9
d_gene: TRBD1
j_gene: TRBJ1-3
CDR3nt: TGTGCCAGCAGCTCACAGGGGCTAACTGGAAACACCATATATTTT
CDR3aa: CASSSQGLTGNTIYF

abundance: -
v_gene: TRBV5-4
d_gene: TRBD2
j_gene: TRBJ2-3
CDR3nt: TGTGCCAGCAGCACCGATGGACTAGCGGGGGGTCCAGATACGCAGTATTTT
CDR3aa: CASSTDGLAGGPDTQYF

abundance: -
v_gene: TRBV7-9
d_gene: -
j_gene: TRBJ1-2
CDR3nt: TGTGCCAGCAGCTTATACAGCACTAACTATGGCTACACCTTC
CDR3aa: CASSLYSTNYGYTF

abundance: once
v_gene: TRBV7-3
d_gene: TRBD2
j_gene: TRBJ2-1
CDR3nt: TGTGCCAGCAGCCGGAATGAGGCGCGGGGGTCTCATGAGCAGTTCTTC
CDR3aa: CASSRNEARGSHEQFF

abundance: -
v_gene: TRBV5-5
d_gene: TRBD1
j_gene: TRBJ1-6
CDR3nt: TGTGCCAGCAGCTTTGCGGACAGGGTTAGCTCCTATAATTCACCCCTCCACTTT
CDR3aa: CASSFADRVSSYNSPLHF

abundance: -
v_gene: TRBV4-2
d_gene: TRBD2
j_gene: TRBJ2-1
CDR3nt: TGTGCCAGCAGCCAAGTAGCGGGGGACCCCTACAATGAGCAGTTCTTC
CDR3aa: CASSQVAGDPYNEQFF